The T cell receptor beta chain under discussion was sequenced for a study of beta chain features in type 1 diabetes. Findings of the study overall: Diminished insertions and augmented deletions at VDJ junctions characterized type 1 diabetes patients.

Germline V lookup: CDR1 GTSNPN, CDR2 SVGIG (reference sequence). The ends were cut back, 3 bases at V and 7 bases at J, with 12 bases in the middle. The CDR3 has 12 residues. Via CD45RO/CCR7/CD25/CD127/CD95/CD27, cells of the CD4+ naive, central memory, regulatory and stem cell-like memory subsets were sorted. cDNA synthesis used the whole RNA isolate, giving expressed TCRB sequences. There were millions of reads on average in the naive, central memory and regulatory T cell samples. The table came from immunoSEQ multiplex PCR; TCRdb's copy has only in-frame clones and leaves some out. The sample holds some 250,000 clones, about 30% seen once. On this clone: Its antigen is as yet unknown. This likely comes from a read error, as the CDR3 has no conserved phenylalanine or tryptophan at its end.

This TCR was sampled from a man between 25 and 39 years old in good health. The chain joins TRBV30 to TRBJ1-1; D call uncertain. Material for sequencing was central memory CD4+ T cells from blood. CDR3 sequence reads: CAWSAEGFEAFL. CDR3 bases: TGTGCCTGGAGCGCCGAGGGTTTTGAAGCTTTCCTT.